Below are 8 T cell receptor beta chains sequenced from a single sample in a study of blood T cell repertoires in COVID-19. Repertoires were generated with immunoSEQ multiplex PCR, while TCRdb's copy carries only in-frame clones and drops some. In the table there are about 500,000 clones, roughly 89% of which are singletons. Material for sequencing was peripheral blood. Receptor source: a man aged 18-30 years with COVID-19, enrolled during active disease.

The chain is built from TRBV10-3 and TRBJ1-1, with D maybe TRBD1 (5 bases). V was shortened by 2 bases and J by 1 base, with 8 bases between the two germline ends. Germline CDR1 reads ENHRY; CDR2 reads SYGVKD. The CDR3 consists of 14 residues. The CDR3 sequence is CAISELGRNTEAFF. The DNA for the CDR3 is TGTGCCATCAGTGAGCTGGGGCGGAACACTGAAGCTTTCTTT.

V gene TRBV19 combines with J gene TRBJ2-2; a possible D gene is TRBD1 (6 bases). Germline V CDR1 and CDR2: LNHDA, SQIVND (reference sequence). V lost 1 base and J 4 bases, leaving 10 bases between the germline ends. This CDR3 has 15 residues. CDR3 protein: CASSIGSRGTGELFF. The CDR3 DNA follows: TGTGCCAGTAGTATAGGGAGCAGGGGCACCGGGGAGCTGTTTTTT.

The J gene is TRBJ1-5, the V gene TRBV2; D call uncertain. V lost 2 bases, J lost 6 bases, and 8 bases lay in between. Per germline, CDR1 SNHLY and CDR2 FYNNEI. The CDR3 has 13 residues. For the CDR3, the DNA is TGTGCCAGCAGTGAAAGAGTGGTTCAGCCCCAGCATTTT. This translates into CASSERVVQPQHF. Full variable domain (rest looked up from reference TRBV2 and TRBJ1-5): EPEVTQTPSHQVTQMGQEVILRCVPISNHLYFYWYRQILGQKVEFLVSFYNNEISEKSEIFDDQFSVERPDGSNFTLKIRSTKLEDSAMYFCASSERVVQPQHFGDGTRLSIL.

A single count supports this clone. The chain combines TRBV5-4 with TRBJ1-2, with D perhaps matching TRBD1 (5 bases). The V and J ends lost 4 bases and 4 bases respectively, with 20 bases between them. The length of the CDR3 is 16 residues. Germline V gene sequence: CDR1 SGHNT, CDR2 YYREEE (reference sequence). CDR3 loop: CASSQIIGAGSYGYTF. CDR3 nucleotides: TGTGCCAGCAGCCAGATAATAGGGGCTGGCTCCTATGGCTACACCTTC.

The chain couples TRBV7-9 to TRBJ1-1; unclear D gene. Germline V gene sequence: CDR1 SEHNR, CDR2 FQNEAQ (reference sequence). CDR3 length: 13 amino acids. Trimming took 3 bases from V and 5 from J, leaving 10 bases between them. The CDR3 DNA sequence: TGTGCCAGCAGCTTCGGAGATGGTACTGAAGCTTTCTTT. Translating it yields CASSFGDGTEAFF. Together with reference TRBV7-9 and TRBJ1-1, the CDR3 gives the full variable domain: DTGVSQNPRHKITKRGQNVTFRCDPISEHNRLYWYRQTLGQGPEFLTYFQNEAQLEKSRLLSDRFSAERPKGSFSTLEIQRTEQGDSAMYLCASSFGDGTEAFFGQGTRLTVV.

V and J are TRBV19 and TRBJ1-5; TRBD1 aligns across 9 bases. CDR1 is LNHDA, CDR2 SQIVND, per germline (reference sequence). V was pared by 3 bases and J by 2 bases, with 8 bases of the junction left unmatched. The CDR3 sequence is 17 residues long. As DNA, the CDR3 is TGTGCCAGTAGTATTCGCGGGACAGGGAGTCGCAATCAGCCCCAGCATTTT. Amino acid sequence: CASSIRGTGSRNQPQHF.

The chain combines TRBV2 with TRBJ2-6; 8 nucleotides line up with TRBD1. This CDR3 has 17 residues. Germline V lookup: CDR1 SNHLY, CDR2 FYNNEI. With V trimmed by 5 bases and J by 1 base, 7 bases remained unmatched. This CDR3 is CASSLGQGWSGANVLTF. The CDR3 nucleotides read TGTGCCAGCAGTCTTGGACAGGGATGGTCTGGGGCCAACGTCCTGACTTTC.

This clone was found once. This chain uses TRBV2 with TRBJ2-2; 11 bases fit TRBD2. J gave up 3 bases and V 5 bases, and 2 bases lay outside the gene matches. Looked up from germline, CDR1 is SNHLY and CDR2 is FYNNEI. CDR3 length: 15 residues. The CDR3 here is CASSILAGDTGELFF. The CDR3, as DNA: TGTGCCAGCAGTATACTAGCGGGAGACACCGGGGAGCTGTTTTTT. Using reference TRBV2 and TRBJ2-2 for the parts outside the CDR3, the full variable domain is EPEVTQTPSHQVTQMGQEVILRCVPISNHLYFYWYRQILGQKVEFLVSFYNNEISEKSEIFDDQFSVERPDGSNFTLKIRSTKLEDSAMYFCASSILAGDTGELFFGEGSRLTVL.